This TCR beta chain was captured by sequencing in a study of breast tumors, draining lymph nodes, adjacent tissues. TCRdb reprocessed the multiplex PCR reads via MiXCR and lists one record per CDR3 protein. The profile covers approximately 100,000 distinct CDR3 sequences, with roughly 33% appearing a single time and approximately 5.2% taken by the ten largest. This clonotype occurred a few times. Samples came from axillary lymph nodes draining the breast cancer. The germline CDR1 and CDR2 sequences are PRHDT and FYEKMQ (reference sequence). With 2 bases removed from V and 3 bases from J, the gap between germline ends came to 14 bases. The CDR3 spans 16 residues.

Sequencing was carried out using axillary lymph node tissue. The chain combines TRBV13 with TRBJ2-1, with TRBD2 as a possible D gene (6 bases). This clonotype was sampled from a female donor with breast cancer. Some clones in this sample may be carry-over from other donors' samples. The CDR3 DNA is TGTGCCAGCAGCTTACCGGCGGGGATCCTCTACAATGAGCAGTTCTTC. This sequence encodes CASSLPAGILYNEQFF.